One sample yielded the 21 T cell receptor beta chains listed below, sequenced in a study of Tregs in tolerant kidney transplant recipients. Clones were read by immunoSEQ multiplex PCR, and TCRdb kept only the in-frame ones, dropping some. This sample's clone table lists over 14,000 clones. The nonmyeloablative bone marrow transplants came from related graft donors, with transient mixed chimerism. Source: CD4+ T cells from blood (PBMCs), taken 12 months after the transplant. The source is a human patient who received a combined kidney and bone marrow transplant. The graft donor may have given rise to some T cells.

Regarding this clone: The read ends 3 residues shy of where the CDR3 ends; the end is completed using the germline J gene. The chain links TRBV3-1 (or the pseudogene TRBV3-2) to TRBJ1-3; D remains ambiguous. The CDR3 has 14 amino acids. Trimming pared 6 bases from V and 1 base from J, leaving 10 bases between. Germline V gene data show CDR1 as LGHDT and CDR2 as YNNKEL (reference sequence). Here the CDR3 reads CASRPSESGNTIYF. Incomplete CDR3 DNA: TGTGCCAGCAGACCCTCAGAGTCTGGAAACACC.

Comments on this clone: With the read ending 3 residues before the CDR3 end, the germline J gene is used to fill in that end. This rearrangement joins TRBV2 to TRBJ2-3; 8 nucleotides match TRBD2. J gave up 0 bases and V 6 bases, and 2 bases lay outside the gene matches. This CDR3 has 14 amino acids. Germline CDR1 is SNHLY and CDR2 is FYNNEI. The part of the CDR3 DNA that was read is TGTGCCAGCAGGGCTAGCGGGAGCACAGATACG. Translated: CASRASGSTDT. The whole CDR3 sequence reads CASRASGSTDTQYF.

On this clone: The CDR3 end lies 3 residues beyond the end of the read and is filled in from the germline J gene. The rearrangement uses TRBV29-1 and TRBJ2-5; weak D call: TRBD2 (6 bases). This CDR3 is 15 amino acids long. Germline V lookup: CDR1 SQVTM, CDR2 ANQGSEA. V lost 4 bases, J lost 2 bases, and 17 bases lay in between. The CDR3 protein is CSVGGDRAGQETQYF. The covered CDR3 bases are TGCAGCGTTGGCGGGGACCGGGCCGGTCAAGAGACC.

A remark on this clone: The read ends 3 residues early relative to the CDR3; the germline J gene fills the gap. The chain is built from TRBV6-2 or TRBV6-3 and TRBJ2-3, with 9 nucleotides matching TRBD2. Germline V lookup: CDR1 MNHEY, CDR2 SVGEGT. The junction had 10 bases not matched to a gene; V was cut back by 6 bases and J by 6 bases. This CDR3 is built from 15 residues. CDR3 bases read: TGTGCCAGCAGCTCCCTAGCGGGATTGGTGGATACG. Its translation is CASSSLAGLVDT. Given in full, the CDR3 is CASSSLAGLVDTQYF.

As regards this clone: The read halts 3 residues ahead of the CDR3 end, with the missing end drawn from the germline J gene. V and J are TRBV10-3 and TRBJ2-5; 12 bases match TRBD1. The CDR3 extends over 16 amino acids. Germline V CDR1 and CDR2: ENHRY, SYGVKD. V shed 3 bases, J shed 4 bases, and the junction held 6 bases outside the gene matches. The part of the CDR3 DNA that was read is TGTGCCATCAGTGATTGGGACAGGGGGCGCCCAGAGACC. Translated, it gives CAISDWDRGRPET. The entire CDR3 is CAISDWDRGRPETQYF.

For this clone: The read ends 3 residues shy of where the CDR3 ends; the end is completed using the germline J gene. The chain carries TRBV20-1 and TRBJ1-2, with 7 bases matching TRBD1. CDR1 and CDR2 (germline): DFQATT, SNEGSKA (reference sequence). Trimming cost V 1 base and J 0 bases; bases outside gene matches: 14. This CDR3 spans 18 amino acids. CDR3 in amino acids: CSARVPGAGGKANYGYTF. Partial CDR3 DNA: TGCAGTGCTAGAGTCCCGGGGGCAGGGGGGAAAGCTAACTATGGC.

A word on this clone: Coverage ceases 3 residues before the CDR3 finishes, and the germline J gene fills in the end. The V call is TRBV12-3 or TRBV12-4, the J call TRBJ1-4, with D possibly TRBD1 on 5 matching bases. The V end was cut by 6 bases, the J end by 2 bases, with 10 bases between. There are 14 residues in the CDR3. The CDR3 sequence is CASSQTATNEKLFF. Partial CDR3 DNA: TGTGCCAGCAGCCAGACAGCCACTAATGAAAAA.

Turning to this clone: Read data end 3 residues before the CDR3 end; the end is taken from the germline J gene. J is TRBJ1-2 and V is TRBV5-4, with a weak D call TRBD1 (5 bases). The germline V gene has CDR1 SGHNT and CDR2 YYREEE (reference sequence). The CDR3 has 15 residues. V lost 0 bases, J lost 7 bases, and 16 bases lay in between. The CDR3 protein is CASSLAGQGEGGYTF. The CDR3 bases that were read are TGTGCCAGCAGCTTGGCCGGTCAAGGGGAGGGTGGC.

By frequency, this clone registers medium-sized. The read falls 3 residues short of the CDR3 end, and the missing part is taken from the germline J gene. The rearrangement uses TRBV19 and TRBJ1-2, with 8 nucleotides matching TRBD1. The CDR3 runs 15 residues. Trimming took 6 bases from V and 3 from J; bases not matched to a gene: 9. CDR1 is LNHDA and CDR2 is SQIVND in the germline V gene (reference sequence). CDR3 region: CASRRGAGGDYGYTF. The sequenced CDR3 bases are TGTGCCAGTAGGCGTGGGGCAGGGGGCGACTATGGC.

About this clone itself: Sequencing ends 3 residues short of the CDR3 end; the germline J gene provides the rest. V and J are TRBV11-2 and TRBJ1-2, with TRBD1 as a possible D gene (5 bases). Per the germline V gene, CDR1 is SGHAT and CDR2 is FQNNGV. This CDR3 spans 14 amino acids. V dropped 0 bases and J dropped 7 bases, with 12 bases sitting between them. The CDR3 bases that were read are TGTGCCAGCAGCTTAGAACGGCAGGGAAGTGGC. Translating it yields CASSLERQGSG. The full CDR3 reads CASSLERQGSGYTF.

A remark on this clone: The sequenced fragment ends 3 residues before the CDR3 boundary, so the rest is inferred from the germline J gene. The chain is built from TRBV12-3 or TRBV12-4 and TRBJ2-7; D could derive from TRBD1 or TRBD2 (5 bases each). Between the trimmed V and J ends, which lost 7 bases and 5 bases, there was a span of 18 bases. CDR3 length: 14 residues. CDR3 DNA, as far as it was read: TGTGCCAGCAACCTAAGGGGAGTGGGGCACGAG. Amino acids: CASNLRGVGHE. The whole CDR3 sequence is CASNLRGVGHEQYF.

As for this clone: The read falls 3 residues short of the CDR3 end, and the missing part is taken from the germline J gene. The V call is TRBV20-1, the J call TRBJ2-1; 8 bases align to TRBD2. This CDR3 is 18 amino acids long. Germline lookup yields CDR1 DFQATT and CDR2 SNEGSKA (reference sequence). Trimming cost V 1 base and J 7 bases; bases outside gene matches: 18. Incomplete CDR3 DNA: TGCAGTGCTAGAGGAGGATTTAAGGCGGGAGGCCCCAAGAATGAG. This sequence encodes CSARGGFKAGGPKNE. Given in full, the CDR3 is CSARGGFKAGGPKNEQFF.

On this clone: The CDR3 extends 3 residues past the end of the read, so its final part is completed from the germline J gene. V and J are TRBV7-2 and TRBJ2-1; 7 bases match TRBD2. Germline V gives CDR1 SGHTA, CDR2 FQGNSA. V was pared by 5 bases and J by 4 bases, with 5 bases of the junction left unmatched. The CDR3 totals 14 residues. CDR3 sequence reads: CASSPAGVYNEQFF. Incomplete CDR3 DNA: TGTGCCAGCAGCCCCGCGGGAGTGTACAATGAG.

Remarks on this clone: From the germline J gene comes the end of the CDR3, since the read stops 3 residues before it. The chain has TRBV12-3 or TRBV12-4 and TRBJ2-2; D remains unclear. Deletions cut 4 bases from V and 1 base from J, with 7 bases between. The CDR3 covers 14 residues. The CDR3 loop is CASSSLWNTGELFF. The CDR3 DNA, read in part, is TGTGCCAGCAGTTCCTTGTGGAACACCGGGGAG.

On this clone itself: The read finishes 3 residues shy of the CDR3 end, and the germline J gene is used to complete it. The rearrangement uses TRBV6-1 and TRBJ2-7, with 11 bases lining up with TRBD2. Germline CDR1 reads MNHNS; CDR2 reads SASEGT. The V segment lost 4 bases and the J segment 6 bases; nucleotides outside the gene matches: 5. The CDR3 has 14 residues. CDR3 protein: CASSVLAGDSEQYF. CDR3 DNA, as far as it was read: TGTGCCAGCAGTGTACTAGCGGGAGATTCCGAG.

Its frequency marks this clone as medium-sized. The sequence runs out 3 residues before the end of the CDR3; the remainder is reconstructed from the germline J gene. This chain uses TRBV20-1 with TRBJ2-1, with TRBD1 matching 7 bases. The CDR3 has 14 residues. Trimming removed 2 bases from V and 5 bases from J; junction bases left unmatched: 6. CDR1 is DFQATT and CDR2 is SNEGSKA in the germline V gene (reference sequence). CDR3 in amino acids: CSARLRDRDNEQFF. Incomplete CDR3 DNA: TGCAGTGCTAGACTCCGGGACAGAGACAATGAG.

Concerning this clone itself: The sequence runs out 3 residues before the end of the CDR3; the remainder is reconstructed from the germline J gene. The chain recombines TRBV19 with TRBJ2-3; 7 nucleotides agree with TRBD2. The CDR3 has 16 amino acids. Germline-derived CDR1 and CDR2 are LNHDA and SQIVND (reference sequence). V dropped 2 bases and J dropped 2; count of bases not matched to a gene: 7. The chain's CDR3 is CASSIQQAGFTDTQYF. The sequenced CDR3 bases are TGTGCCAGTAGTATACAGCAAGCGGGGTTCACAGATACG.

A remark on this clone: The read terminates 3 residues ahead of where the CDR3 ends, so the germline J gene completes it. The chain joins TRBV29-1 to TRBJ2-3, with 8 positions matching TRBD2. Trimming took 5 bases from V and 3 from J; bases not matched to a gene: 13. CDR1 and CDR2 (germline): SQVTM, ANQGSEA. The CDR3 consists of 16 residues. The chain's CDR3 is CSVLFPGVAGTDTQYF. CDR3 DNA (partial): TGCAGCGTTCTTTTCCCCGGGGTAGCGGGAACAGATACG.

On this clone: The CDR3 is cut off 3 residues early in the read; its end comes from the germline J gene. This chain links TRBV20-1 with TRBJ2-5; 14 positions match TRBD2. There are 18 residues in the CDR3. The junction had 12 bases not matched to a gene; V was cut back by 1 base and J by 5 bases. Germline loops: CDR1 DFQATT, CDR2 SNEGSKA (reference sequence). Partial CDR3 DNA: TGCAGTGCTAGAGGCCTCCCCGGACTAGCGGGAGGTAGGGAGACC. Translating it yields CSARGLPGLAGGRET. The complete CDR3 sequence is CSARGLPGLAGGRETQYF.

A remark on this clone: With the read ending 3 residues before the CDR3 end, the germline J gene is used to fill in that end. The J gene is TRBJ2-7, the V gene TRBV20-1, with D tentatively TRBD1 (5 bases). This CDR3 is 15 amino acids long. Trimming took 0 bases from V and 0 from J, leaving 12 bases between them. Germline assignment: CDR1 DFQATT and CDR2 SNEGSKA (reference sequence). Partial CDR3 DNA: TGCAGTGCTAGAGATGGGGCCGGGTCCTCCTACGAG. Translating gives CSARDGAGSSYE. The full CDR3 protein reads CSARDGAGSSYEQYF.

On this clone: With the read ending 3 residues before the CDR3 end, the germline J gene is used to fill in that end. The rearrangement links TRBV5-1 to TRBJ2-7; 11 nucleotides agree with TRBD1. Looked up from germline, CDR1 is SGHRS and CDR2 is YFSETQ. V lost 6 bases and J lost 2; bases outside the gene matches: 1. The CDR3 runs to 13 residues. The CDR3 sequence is CASMGQGAYEQYF. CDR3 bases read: TGCGCCAGCATGGGACAGGGGGCCTACGAG.